A selection of T cell receptor beta chains follows, all from one sample in a study of cytomegalovirus exposure and HLA in healthy donors. Sequenced by immunoSEQ multiplex PCR; TCRdb stores in-frame clones only, minus some. The sample has 90,000 to 120,000 clones; 60% to 80% are singletons. Material: PBMCs. All receptors come from a man younger than 30 in good health and CMV-seronegative. Both conserved end residues are part of each CDR3. D genes are given only for firm matches. Not all rows give a size; the values are once, few, many and, for expanded clones, a class.

clone size	V gene	J gene	D gene	CDR3 DNA	CDR3 protein
few	TRBV5-6	TRBJ2-3	-	TGTGCCAGCAGCCCTTGGGGGAGGAGCACAGATACGCAGTATTTT	CASSPWGRSTDTQYF
-	TRBV14	TRBJ2-3	TRBD2	TGTGCCAGCAGCCAAGAACCGGGACTAGGAACAGATACGCAGTATTTT	CASSQEPGLGTDTQYF
-	TRBV6-5	TRBJ2-7	-	TGTGCCAGCACTCAGGCCAGGGCTGGCGGCTACGAGCAGTACTTC	CASTQARAGGYEQYF
-	TRBV28	TRBJ1-4	-	TGTGCCAGCAGTGGACACCCGGTAGAGGATGAAAAACTGTTTTTT	CASSGHPVEDEKLFF
-	TRBV29-1	TRBJ2-5	TRBD2	TGCAGCGTTGGGGAGGGCCGGGAGACCCAGTACTTC	CSVGEGRETQYF
-	TRBV7-7	TRBJ2-2	TRBD2	TGTGCCAGCAGCGCGACTAGCGGGGGGTCCTCCGGGGAGCTGTTTTTT	CASSATSGGSSGELFF
-	TRBV7-9	TRBJ1-2	-	TGTGCCAGCAGCGCCGGGAGTGGAGCAGGCCGGGGCTACACCTTC	CASSAGSGAGRGYTF
-	TRBV19	TRBJ1-2	-	TGTGCCAGTAGTAGAGCGGGCTTCTATGGCTACCCCTTC	CASSRAGFYGYPF
-	TRBV4-1	TRBJ2-1	-	TGCGCCAGCAGCCAAGATTGGGGAGCGTCCTCCTACAATGAGCAGTTCTTC	CASSQDWGASSYNEQFF
-	TRBV10-3	TRBJ2-7	-	TGTGCCATCACCTCCTCGAGGGAAGAGCAGTACTTC	CAITSSREEQYF
few	TRBV19	TRBJ1-1	-	TGTGCCAGTAGGAGGCGGTCTACACATCGGATGAACACTGAAGCTTTCTTT	CASRRRSTHRMNTEAFF
-	TRBV4-2	TRBJ2-1	TRBD2	TGTGCCAGCAGCCAAGACGGACTAGCGGCCCACAATGAGCAGTTCTTC	CASSQDGLAAHNEQFF
-	TRBV19	TRBJ2-3	TRBD1	TGTGCCAGCGGAAGGGGGGCCGGGACAGGGGATACGCAGTATTTT	CASGRGAGTGDTQYF
few	TRBV7-8	TRBJ2-2	-	TGTGCCAGCAGCCTAGACTTGAACACCGGGGAGCTGTTTTTT	CASSLDLNTGELFF
-	TRBV6-1	TRBJ2-3	TRBD2	TGTGCCAGCAGCCATAGCGGGGGAGATACGCAGTATTTT	CASSHSGGDTQYF
-	TRBV5-6	TRBJ2-5	TRBD2	TGTGCCAGCAGCACAGGGCCTAGCGGGGGCCTACAAGAGACCCAGTACTTC	CASSTGPSGGLQETQYF
-	TRBV6-5	TRBJ2-7	TRBD2	TGTGCCAGCAGTTACTCTAGCGGGAGCTCCTACGAGCAGTACTTC	CASSYSSGSSYEQYF
-	TRBV7-2	TRBJ1-5	-	TGTGCCAGCAGCTTAGGAGCCGGCAATCAGCCCCAGCATTTT	CASSLGAGNQPQHF
-	TRBV5-1	TRBJ2-2	TRBD2	TGCGCCAGCACATTTCTGGGAGGGGACACCGGGGAGCTGTTTTTT	CASTFLGGDTGELFF
-	TRBV6-5	TRBJ2-2	TRBD1	TGTGCCAGCAGCCGGGGGACAGGGGTCGTCCGGGAGCTGTTTTTT	CASSRGTGVVRELFF
once	TRBV25-1	TRBJ1-2	TRBD1	TGTGCCAGCAGTGGCACCCCCCTCAGGGGGCAAGGCTACCCCTTC	CASSGTPLRGQGYPF
-	TRBV7-2	TRBJ2-1	-	TGTGCCAGCAGCTTACGGACAGTCTACAATGAGCAGTTCTTC	CASSLRTVYNEQFF
-	TRBV4-1	TRBJ2-5	-	TGCGCCAGCAGCCAAGACCCAGGTCAGGAGACCCAGTACTTC	CASSQDPGQETQYF
-	TRBV5-6	TRBJ2-7	-	TGTGCCAGCAGCCCGGAGCTACGGCCTACGGAGCAGTACTTC	CASSPELRPTEQYF
-	TRBV5-1	TRBJ2-2	TRBD2	TGCGCCAGCAGCCGCGGGGGGAACACCGGGGAGCTGTTTTTT	CASSRGGNTGELFF
-	TRBV7-2	TRBJ1-5	TRBD1	TGTGCCAGCAGCCCGCGGACAGGCGTGGGCAATCAGCCCCAGCATTTT	CASSPRTGVGNQPQHF
-	TRBV5-4	TRBJ2-2	-	TGTGCCAGCAGCTTGGTTCTAGGGGTCAACACCGGGGAGCTGTTTTTT	CASSLVLGVNTGELFF
-	TRBV6-4	TRBJ2-3	TRBD2	TGTGCCAGCAGTAGCGGGGGGGCTAGCACAGATACGCAGTATTTT	CASSSGGASTDTQYF
-	TRBV5-5	TRBJ1-5	-	TGTGCCAGCAGCTCCTTCGGGGGGGATCAGCCCCAGCATTTT	CASSSFGGDQPQHF
-	TRBV5-1	TRBJ2-5	-	TGCGCCAGCAGCCCGGGCACTAGACAAGAGACCCAGTACTTC	CASSPGTRQETQYF
once	TRBV2	TRBJ1-5	TRBD1	TGTGCCAGCAGCGGGGACAGCGAATATCAGCCCCAGCATTTT	CASSGDSEYQPQHF
few	TRBV4-3	TRBJ2-7	-	TGCGCCAGCAGCCGCACGCAGGGGAACGAGCAGTACTTC	CASSRTQGNEQYF
-	TRBV30	TRBJ1-4	TRBD1	TGTGCCTGGACTACAGGGGGCGACGAAAAACTGTTTTTT	CAWTTGGDEKLFF
few	TRBV7-2	TRBJ1-2	-	TGTGCCAGCGGACCGGGAGTTCGTTTGGTCTATGGCTACACCTTC	CASGPGVRLVYGYTF
-	TRBV29-1	TRBJ2-1	TRBD1	TGCAGCGCCTCCCGGACAGGGAGCAATGAGCAGTTCTTC	CSASRTGSNEQFF
-	TRBV11-1	TRBJ2-1	-	TGTGCCAGCAGCGAAGGAGCCTACAATGAGCAGTTCTTC	CASSEGAYNEQFF
-	TRBV4-2	TRBJ2-2	-	TGTGCCAGCAGCCAGGATGATGTGGTTGGCGGCGGGGAGCTGTTTTTT	CASSQDDVVGGGELFF
few	TRBV6-5	TRBJ2-1	TRBD2	TGTGCCAGCAGGGCGGGGGGCCCCTACAATGAGCAGTTCTTC	CASRAGGPYNEQFF
-	TRBV19	TRBJ1-6	-	TGTGCCAGTAGCTTACAGGGTGGGAACTATAATTCACCCCTCCACTTT	CASSLQGGNYNSPLHF
-	TRBV4-3	TRBJ2-7	TRBD2	TGCGCCAGCAGCCAAGATGAAGCGGGGGGGCCGGTCTACGAGCAGTACTTC	CASSQDEAGGPVYEQYF
few	TRBV28	TRBJ2-7	-	TGTGCCAGCAGTTTATGGGGGGTAGGAGGGTACGAGCAGTACTTC	CASSLWGVGGYEQYF